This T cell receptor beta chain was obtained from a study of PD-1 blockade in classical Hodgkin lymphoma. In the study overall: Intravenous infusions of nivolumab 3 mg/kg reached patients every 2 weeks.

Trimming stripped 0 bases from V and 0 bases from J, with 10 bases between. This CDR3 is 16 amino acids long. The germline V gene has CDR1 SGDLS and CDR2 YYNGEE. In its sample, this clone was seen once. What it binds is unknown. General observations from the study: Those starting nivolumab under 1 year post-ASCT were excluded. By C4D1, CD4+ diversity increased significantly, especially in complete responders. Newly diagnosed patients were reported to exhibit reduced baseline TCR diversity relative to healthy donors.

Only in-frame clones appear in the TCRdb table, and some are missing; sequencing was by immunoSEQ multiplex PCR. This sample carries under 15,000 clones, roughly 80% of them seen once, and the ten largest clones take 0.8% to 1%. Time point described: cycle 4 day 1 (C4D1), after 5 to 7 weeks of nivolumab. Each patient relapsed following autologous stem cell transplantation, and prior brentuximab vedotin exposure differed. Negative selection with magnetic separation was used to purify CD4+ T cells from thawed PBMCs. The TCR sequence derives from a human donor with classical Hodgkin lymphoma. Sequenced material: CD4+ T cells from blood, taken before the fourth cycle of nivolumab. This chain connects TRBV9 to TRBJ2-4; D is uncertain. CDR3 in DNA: TGTGCCAGCAGCGTAGACGTAGGGCTAGCCAAAAACATTCAGTACTTC. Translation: CASSVDVGLAKNIQYF.